This passage covers 9 T cell receptor beta chains from one sample sequenced in a study of shared clonotypes between healthy human individuals (dated by TCRdb to the early 2020s). The library was prepared using the immunoSEQ multiplex PCR assay. Not all clones reach the TCRdb copy of this immuneACCESS table, which keeps in-frame sequences only. Checked studies attribute under half of the gap to unresolved V genes and leave the rest unexplained. The sample table contains hundreds of thousands of clones; only one count was recorded for around 96% of them. The ten largest clones capture around 0.12% of the sample. For the CD8 naive samples, CD45RO-negative cells were positively selected for CCR7, yielding a CD45RA+CCR7+ population from which TemRA cells were excluded. Specimen: naive CD8+ T cells sorted from blood. The cell subset or site tag for this specimen amounts to: CD45RA+CCR7+. These receptor sequences come from a young woman in good health.

This clone has a single count. J is TRBJ1-2 and V is TRBV28; D is unresolved. The V end was cut by 7 bases, the J end by 2 bases, with 11 bases between. This CDR3 spans 13 amino acids. Germline CDR1 reads MDHEN; CDR2 reads SYDVKM. CDR3 in DNA: TGTGCCAGCAAACCGCGACGGAACTATGGCTACACCTTC. It translates to CASKPRRNYGYTF.

The V and J genes are TRBV27 and TRBJ2-7, with D perhaps matching TRBD2 (7 bases). Trimming removed 3 bases from V and 8 bases from J, with 11 bases in between. From germline, CDR1 is MNHEY and CDR2 SMNVEV (reference sequence). The CDR3 totals 12 residues. CDR3 DNA sequence: TGTGCCAGCAGTTTCGGGGGGCGGCAGCAGTACTTC. Encoded protein: CASSFGGRQQYF.

This chain uses TRBV28 with TRBJ2-3; 10 positions agree with TRBD2. Germline CDR1 reads MDHEN; CDR2 reads SYDVKM. This CDR3 is 16 amino acids long. The V and J ends lost 8 bases and 0 bases, in that order; junction bases with no gene match: 8. DNA for the CDR3: TGTGCCAGCGCGGGACTAGCGCCTTCTAGCACAGATACGCAGTATTTT. This translates into CASAGLAPSSTDTQYF.

As DNA, the CDR3 is TGTGCCAGCAGCCAAGTGATACTAGCCGCTTACGAGCAGTACTTC. Its protein is CASSQVILAAYEQYF. This chain links TRBV4-2 with TRBJ2-7; D is possibly TRBD2 (6 bases). In germline, CDR1 is LGHNA, CDR2 YNFKEQ. V was shortened by 1 base and J by 4 bases, with 14 bases between the two germline ends. This CDR3 contains 15 residues.

A note on this clone: The sample contains more than one DNA sequence encoding this CDR3. V gene TRBV27 combines with J gene TRBJ2-7; TRBD1 is a possible D gene (6 bases). Trimming pared 5 bases from V and 2 bases from J, leaving 10 bases between. The germline V gene has CDR1 MNHEY and CDR2 SMNVEV (reference sequence). The CDR3 is 13 residues long. The DNA for the CDR3 is TGTGCCAGCAGTCAGGGGCCGCCCTACGAGCAGTACTTC. Translation gives CASSQGPPYEQYF.

This chain connects TRBV15 to TRBJ2-7; 13 bases match TRBD2. Germline trimming cut 3 bases from V and 6 bases from J; bases unmatched to any gene: 5. The CDR3 sequence is 15 residues long. Germline CDR1 is LNHNV and CDR2 is YYDKDF (reference sequence). The CDR3 DNA reads TGTGCCACCAGCAGGGGACTAGCGGGAAGGGGCGAGCAGTACTTC. This codes for CATSRGLAGRGEQYF.

The V call is TRBV28, the J call TRBJ2-7; D possibly corresponds to TRBD2 (6 bases). Germline V gene sequence: CDR1 MDHEN, CDR2 SYDVKM. V lost 3 bases and J 0 bases, leaving 9 bases between the germline ends. There are 14 residues in the CDR3. CDR3 bases: TGTGCCAGCAGTTTGATGGAGGGCTCCTACGAGCAGTACTTC. It codes for CASSLMEGSYEQYF.

A note on this clone: Additional DNA sequences in this sample encode the identical CDR3. The chain carries TRBV29-1 and TRBJ2-7; D ambiguous. The germline gives CDR1 SQVTM, CDR2 ANQGSEA. The CDR3 loop spans 13 amino acids. Trimming took off 0 bases at V and 0 bases at J, with 6 bases between the two ends. The CDR3 bases are TGCAGCGTTGAAGACCCGAGCTCCTACGAGCAGTACTTC. Its protein is CSVEDPSSYEQYF.

The chain uses TRBV29-1 and TRBJ2-7; TRBD1 matches at 10 bases. The CDR3 loop spans 13 amino acids. Germline V gene lookup returns CDR1 SQVTM and CDR2 ANQGSEA. With 6 bases clipped from V and 3 bases from J, the junction kept 5 bases outside the gene matches. The CDR3 sequence: CSVERDRGYEQYF. CDR3 nucleotides: TGCAGCGTGGAGAGGGACAGGGGCTACGAGCAGTACTTC.